This T cell receptor (beta chain) originates from a study of blood T cell repertoires in COVID-19. Study background: The United States, Italy and Spain supplied acute and convalescent COVID-19 samples.

The V gene end was trimmed by 4 bases and the J gene end by 10 bases; junction bases not matched to a gene: 13. The germline gives CDR1 SGHNT, CDR2 YENEEA. CDR3 length: 16 amino acids. The assay was immunoSEQ multiplex PCR, and TCRdb's table has in-frame clones only and misses some. The sample includes approximately 160,000 clones, around 83% seen only once; the top ten take 3.6%. Participants were aged about 18 to 90 years, lived in 24 US areas, and enrolled virtually. Self-reported history from a screening survey and questionnaire set each donor's cohort. The source is a woman aged 50 to 60 in a cohort exposed to, infected with or recovered from COVID-19 (not recorded which). The chain employs TRBV11-3 and TRBJ2-1; 10 bases line up with TRBD2. Specimen: PBMCs or T cells enriched from blood (not recorded which). CDR3 sequence (DNA): TGTGCCAGCAGCTCCGGAGCGGGGGGGGACCAATACGAGCAGTTCTTC. Translation: CASSSGAGGDQYEQFF.